This T cell receptor (beta chain) stems from a study of cytomegalovirus exposure and HLA in healthy donors. Study-wide findings and caveats: The study flagged around 150 TCR beta chains as cytomegalovirus-associated. Within the data, a cluster of highly shared sequence variants was likely a sequencing artifact. It emerged from a later analysis that several of the most significant clusters appeared to be linked to common viral pathogens.

About this clone itself: What it binds is unknown.

Germline assignment: CDR1 SNHLY and CDR2 FYNNEI. Trimming took off 4 bases at V and 6 bases at J, with 12 bases between the two ends. CDR3 length equals 13 residues. PCR used 60 Vbeta primers and 13 Jbeta primers. The authors' processing: Counted up in a later analysis, unique TCR beta chains came to some 72 million, with roughly 11 million shared. Data came from immunoSEQ multiplex PCR; TCRdb stores just in-frame clones and leaves some out. The V and J calls and clone size come from that table; D and trimming were worked out from the DNA. This sample has almost 200,000 clones, with over 75% found just once.

The chain recombines TRBV2 with TRBJ1-1, with D maybe TRBD1 (5 bases). The sample taken for sequencing was PBMCs. This TCR derives from a woman aged 45 to 65 in good health and CMV-seronegative. In DNA form, the CDR3 reads TGTGCCAGCAGTGGTGAGGGACTGGCTGAAGCTTTCTTT. This encodes CASSGEGLAEAFF.